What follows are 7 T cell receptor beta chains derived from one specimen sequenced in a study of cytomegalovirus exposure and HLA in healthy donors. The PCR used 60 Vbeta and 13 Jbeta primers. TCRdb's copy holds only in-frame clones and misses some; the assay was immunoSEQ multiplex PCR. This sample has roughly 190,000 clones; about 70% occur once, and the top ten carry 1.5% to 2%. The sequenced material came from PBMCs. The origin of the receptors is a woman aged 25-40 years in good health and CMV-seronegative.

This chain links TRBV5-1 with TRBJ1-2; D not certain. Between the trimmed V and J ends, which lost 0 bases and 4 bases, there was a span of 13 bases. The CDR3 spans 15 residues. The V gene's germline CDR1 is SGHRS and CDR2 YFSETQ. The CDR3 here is CASSLDGPNGYGYTF. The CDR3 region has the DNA TGCGCCAGCAGCTTGGATGGTCCTAACGGCTATGGCTACACCTTC.

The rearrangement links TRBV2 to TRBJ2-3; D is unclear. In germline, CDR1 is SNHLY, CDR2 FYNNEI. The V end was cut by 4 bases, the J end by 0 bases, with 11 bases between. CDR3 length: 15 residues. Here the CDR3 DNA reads TGTGCCAGCAGTGCTAGGTCGCCTAGCACAGATACGCAGTATTTT. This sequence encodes CASSARSPSTDTQYF.

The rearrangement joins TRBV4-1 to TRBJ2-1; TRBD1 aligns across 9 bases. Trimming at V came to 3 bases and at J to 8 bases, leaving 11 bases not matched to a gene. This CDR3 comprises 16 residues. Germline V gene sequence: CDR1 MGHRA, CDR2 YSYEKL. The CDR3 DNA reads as TGCGCCAGCAGCCACCTCCTCCGGGACAGGGACCATGAGCAGTTCTTC. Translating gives CASSHLLRDRDHEQFF.

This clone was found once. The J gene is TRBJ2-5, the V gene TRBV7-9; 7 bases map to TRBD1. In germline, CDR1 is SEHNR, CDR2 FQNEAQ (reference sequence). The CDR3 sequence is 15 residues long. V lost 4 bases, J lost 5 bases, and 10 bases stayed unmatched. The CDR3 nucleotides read TGTGCCAGCAGCTCGTGGACAGGTGTACAGGAGACCCAGTACTTC. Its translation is CASSSWTGVQETQYF.

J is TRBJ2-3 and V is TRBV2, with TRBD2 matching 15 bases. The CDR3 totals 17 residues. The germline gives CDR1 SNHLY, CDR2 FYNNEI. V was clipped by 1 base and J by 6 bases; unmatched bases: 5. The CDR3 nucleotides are TGTGCCAGCAGTGAAGGGACTAGCGGGGGGGAGTGGGATACGCAGTATTTT. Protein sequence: CASSEGTSGGEWDTQYF. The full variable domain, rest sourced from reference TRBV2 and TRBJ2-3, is EPEVTQTPSHQVTQMGQEVILRCVPISNHLYFYWYRQILGQKVEFLVSFYNNEISEKSEIFDDQFSVERPDGSNFTLKIRSTKLEDSAMYFCASSEGTSGGEWDTQYFGPGTRLTVL.

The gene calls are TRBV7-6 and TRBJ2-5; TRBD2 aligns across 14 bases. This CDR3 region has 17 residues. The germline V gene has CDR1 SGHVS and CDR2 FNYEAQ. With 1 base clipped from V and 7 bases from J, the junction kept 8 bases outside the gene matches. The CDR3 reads CASSLDWPGTSGGTQYF. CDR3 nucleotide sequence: TGTGCCAGCAGCTTAGATTGGCCCGGGACTAGCGGGGGGACCCAGTACTTC.

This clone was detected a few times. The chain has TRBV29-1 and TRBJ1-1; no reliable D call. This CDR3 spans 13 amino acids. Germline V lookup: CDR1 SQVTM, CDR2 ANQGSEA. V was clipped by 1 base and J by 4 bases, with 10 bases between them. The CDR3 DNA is TGCAGCGTTGAAGGTAGCCTGGGCACTGAAGCTTTCTTT. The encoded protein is CSVEGSLGTEAFF.